The following is a T cell receptor beta chain sequence with its context. The sample belongs to a study of blood T cell repertoires in COVID-19. At the level of the study: Nucleic acid was either cDNA or gDNA, and it came from T cells, B-cell-depleted T cells, or PBMCs.

CDR3 length: 15 residues. Germline V gene sequence: CDR1 KGHSH, CDR2 LQKENI. Trimming pared 0 bases from V and 4 bases from J, leaving 10 bases between. Data came from immunoSEQ multiplex PCR; TCRdb stores just in-frame clones and leaves some out. The sample shows hundreds of thousands of clones, 88% of them seen only once. Sequenced: peripheral blood. The chain has TRBV18 and TRBJ1-3, with TRBD1 as a possible D gene (5 bases). The origin of this receptor is a human donor in a cohort sampled during active COVID-19. CDR3 sequence (DNA): TGTGCCAGCTCACCACCCTCAGGGTACGGAAACACCATATATTTT. This sequence encodes CASSPPSGYGNTIYF.